Below, 27 T cell receptor beta chains from the same sample are listed, as sequenced in a study of blood T cell repertoires in COVID-19. Assay used: immunoSEQ multiplex PCR; TCRdb lists only in-frame clones, some missing. The sample gives about 150,000 clones, more than 75% of which show up once; approximately 12% is in the top ten. Source material: peripheral blood. Receptors were obtained from a man aged 55 to 70 with active or convalescent COVID-19.

This clone was found a few times. The genes are TRBV24-1 and TRBJ2-2; 10 nucleotides agree with TRBD2. CDR3 length equals 18 residues. Germline V gene sequence: CDR1 KGHDR, CDR2 SFDVKD. V trimming: 4 bases; J trimming: 9 bases; junction bases outside the gene matches: 16. CDR3 sequence (DNA): TGTGCCACCAGTGACCCCTCACTAGCGGGAAACTCCGGGAGGGAGCTGTTTTTT. This encodes CATSDPSLAGNSGRELFF.

The chain carries TRBV7-9 and TRBJ2-1, with TRBD1 as a possible D gene (5 bases). Germline values: CDR1 SEHNR, CDR2 FQNEAQ (reference sequence). The CDR3 is 14 residues long. V was trimmed by 3 bases and J by 3 bases, leaving 9 bases between them. In nucleotides, the CDR3 is TGTGCCAGCAGCTTGCGGCAGGGCTACAATGAGCAGTTCTTC. Its protein is CASSLRQGYNEQFF.

This clone is a singleton in its sample. This chain connects TRBV5-1 to TRBJ2-1; D is possibly TRBD2 (5 bases). The CDR3 is 16 amino acids. V was shortened by 1 base and J by 0 bases, with 11 bases between the two germline ends. Germline V CDR1 and CDR2: SGHRS, YFSETQ. CDR3 in amino acids: CASSLQDFYSYNEQFF. The CDR3, as DNA: TGCGCCAGCAGCTTGCAGGACTTTTACTCCTACAATGAGCAGTTCTTC.

The rearrangement links TRBV5-1 to TRBJ1-3; no clear D gene. CDR1 is SGHRS and CDR2 is YFSETQ in the germline V gene. The V and J ends lost 4 bases and 2 bases respectively, with 16 bases between them. The CDR3 is 16 residues long. CDR3 nucleotide sequence: TGCGCCAGCAGCCCCCCGTTCTGGACTCCTGGAAACACCATATATTTT. Translated: CASSPPFWTPGNTIYF.

This chain joins TRBV4-3 and TRBJ1-2, with TRBD1 matching over 9 bases. The CDR3 sequence is 15 residues long. The V gene's germline CDR1 is LGHNA and CDR2 YSLEER. The trim removed 0 bases at V and 4 bases at J, leaving 3 bases unmatched. In DNA form, the CDR3 reads TGCGCCAGCAGCCAAGATAGGGACAGGGCCTATGGCTACACCTTC. This codes for CASSQDRDRAYGYTF.

The V call is TRBV4-3, the J call TRBJ1-1, with a weak D call TRBD1 (6 bases). CDR1 is LGHNA and CDR2 is YSLEER in the germline V gene. This CDR3 spans 14 amino acids. Trimming pared 2 bases from V and 5 bases from J, leaving 12 bases between. The CDR3 spells CASSQSRGMTEAFF. In DNA, the CDR3 is TGCGCCAGCAGCCAATCCAGGGGCATGACTGAAGCTTTCTTT.

This clone showed up just a few times. The chain employs TRBV12-5 and TRBJ1-2, with D possibly TRBD1 on 6 matching bases. The CDR3 is made up of 15 amino acids. CDR1 and CDR2 (germline): LGHNT, FRNRAP. The V gene lost 5 bases and the J gene lost 4 bases, with 17 bases spanning the gap. The CDR3 DNA reads as TGTGCTAGTGGTGCCGGGACACAGGCGTTCTATGGCTACACCTTC. This encodes CASGAGTQAFYGYTF.

This chain joins TRBV5-1 and TRBJ2-7, with TRBD2 as a possible D gene (6 bases). The CDR3 extends over 14 amino acids. CDR1 SGHRS and CDR2 YFSETQ come from the germline V gene. Trimming pared 1 base from V and 3 bases from J, leaving 11 bases between. CDR3 bases: TGCGCCAGCAGCTTGTTGGCTAGCGACTACGAGCAGTACTTC. It specifies CASSLLASDYEQYF.

This sequence joins TRBV2 and TRBJ1-5, with D tentatively TRBD1 (6 bases). Deletions cut 8 bases from V and 5 bases from J, with 13 bases between. Germline assignment: CDR1 SNHLY and CDR2 FYNNEI. This CDR3 spans 13 amino acids. The CDR3 region is CASSQGIDQPQHF. Written as DNA, the CDR3 is TGTGCCAGCTCACAGGGAATCGATCAGCCCCAGCATTTT.

This sequence joins TRBV19 and TRBJ1-2, with 8 bases identical to TRBD1. This CDR3 has 15 residues. The germline gives CDR1 LNHDA, CDR2 SQIVND (reference sequence). The ends lost 5 bases at V and 4 bases at J; junction bases unmatched: 9. This CDR3 is CASSAVLTGGYGYTF. CDR3 nucleotides: TGTGCCAGTAGTGCAGTCCTTACAGGGGGCTATGGCTACACCTTC.

This rearrangement joins TRBV5-4 to TRBJ2-7; 10 bases fit TRBD1. Unmatched junction bases numbered 2, after V lost 3 bases and J lost 5 bases. The CDR3 is 13 residues long. Germline V gene sequence: CDR1 SGHNT, CDR2 YYREEE (reference sequence). As DNA, the CDR3 is TGTGCCAGCAGCTGGACAGGGGGAAACGAGCAGTACTTC. Translating gives CASSWTGGNEQYF.

The chain combines TRBV7-8 with TRBJ2-2, with 13 bases fitting TRBD2. The V and J ends lost 0 bases and 1 base, in that order; junction bases with no gene match: 5. This CDR3 comprises 19 residues. The germline V gene encodes CDR1 SGHVS and CDR2 FQNEAQ. In nucleotides, the CDR3 is TGTGCCAGCAGCTTAGCGCGGAGACTAGCGGGAGGGAACACCGGGGAGCTGTTTTTT. It is translated as CASSLARRLAGGNTGELFF.

The genes are TRBV6-5 and TRBJ1-6; D call uncertain. V was trimmed by 11 bases and J by 9 bases, leaving 14 bases between them. The CDR3 runs to 12 residues. Germline CDR1 and CDR2: MNHEY and SVGAGI. CDR3 residues: CACRTEASPLHF. Here the CDR3 DNA reads TGTGCCTGTAGAACCGAGGCTTCACCCCTCCACTTT.

V gene TRBV29-1 combines with J gene TRBJ2-2; possible D gene TRBD2, 6 bases. CDR3 length: 14 residues. The V end lost 7 bases, the J end lost 1 base, and 13 bases lay between the germline ends. CDR1 and CDR2 from the germline V gene are SQVTM and ANQGSEA. DNA for the CDR3: TGCAGCGCCTCCCGGGGAGGGAACACCGGGGAGCTGTTTTTT. It codes for CSASRGGNTGELFF.

The V gene is TRBV18, the J gene TRBJ1-5; the match to TRBD1 covers 9 bases. Germline V gene data show CDR1 as KGHSH and CDR2 as LQKENI. The ends lost 4 bases at V and 0 bases at J; junction bases unmatched: 7. The CDR3 is made up of 17 amino acids. The CDR3 DNA follows: TGTGCCAGCTCACGGGACAGGGCGCCCTATAGCAATCAGCCCCAGCATTTT. Translation gives CASSRDRAPYSNQPQHF.

This clone has a count of ten or more. In DNA, the CDR3 is TGTGCCAGCAGTTCCACCTCCGGGACAGGGGCGGTCGAGCAGTACTTC. Its translation: CASSSTSGTGAVEQYF. This rearrangement joins TRBV6-6 to TRBJ2-7; 10 nucleotides align to TRBD1. The germline gives CDR1 MNHNY, CDR2 SVGAGI (reference sequence). Losses at the gene ends were 4 bases for V and 6 bases for J; bases not matched to a gene: 12. The CDR3 totals 16 residues.

The chain joins TRBV19 to TRBJ1-5; 11 bases fit TRBD1. The V gene end was trimmed by 7 bases and the J gene end by 6 bases; junction bases not matched to a gene: 8. Germline CDR1 and CDR2: LNHDA and SQIVND (reference sequence). The CDR3 runs to 15 residues. The CDR3 protein is CASNEDRGQGQPQHF. The CDR3 DNA is TGTGCCAGTAACGAGGACAGGGGGCAGGGTCAGCCCCAGCATTTT.

For this clone: An end of the junction does not agree with germline; a read error may underlie this. The chain joins TRBV5-1 to TRBJ2-1; TRBD1 agrees at 9 bases. From germline, CDR1 is SGHRS and CDR2 YFSETQ. The length of the CDR3 is 13 residues. The CDR3 loop reads CASSLAGQGAKIF. The CDR3 nucleotides are TGTGCCAGCAGCTTGGCGGGACAGGGTGCAAAGATCTTC.

V gene TRBV28 combines with J gene TRBJ1-2; TRBD1 matches 7 bases. Trimming removed 10 bases from V and 4 bases from J; junction bases left unmatched: 6. CDR1 and CDR2 (germline): MDHEN, SYDVKM. CDR3 length: 12 residues. The DNA for the CDR3 is TGTGCCACTACGACAGGGCGCTATGGCTACACCTTC. Translated: CATTTGRYGYTF.

The genes are TRBV5-5 and TRBJ2-2; 7 bases fit TRBD2. The germline CDR1 and CDR2 sequences are SGHKS and YYEKEE (reference sequence). J gave up 1 base and V 3 bases, and 3 bases lay outside the gene matches. The CDR3 runs 15 residues. CDR3 region: CASSSQRENTGELFF. The CDR3, as DNA: TGTGCCAGCAGCTCTCAGCGGGAGAACACCGGGGAGCTGTTTTTT. The variable domain in full, with the rest retrieved from reference TRBV5-5 and TRBJ2-2, is DAGVTQSPTHLIKTRGQQVTLRCSPISGHKSVSWYQQVLGQGPQFIFQYYEKEERGRGNFPDRFSARQFPNYSSELNVNALLLGDSALYLCASSSQRENTGELFFGEGSRLTVL.

The chain combines TRBV20-1 with TRBJ2-7, with 8 bases aligning to TRBD1. J was trimmed by 13 bases and V by 3 bases; bases with no gene match: 8. The CDR3 is made up of 11 amino acids. From germline, CDR1 is DFQATT and CDR2 SNEGSKA (reference sequence). This CDR3 is CSASGQGANYF. CDR3 nucleotide sequence: TGCAGTGCTAGTGGCCAGGGGGCAAATTACTTC.

This rearrangement joins TRBV5-1 to TRBJ1-2; 7 bases agree with TRBD1. Per the germline V gene, CDR1 is SGHRS and CDR2 is YFSETQ. CDR3 length equals 14 residues. After removal of 5 bases from V and 2 bases from J, the junction contained 6 bases not matched to a gene. Here the CDR3 reads CASRPVGGNYGYTF. CDR3 nucleotides: TGCGCCAGCAGGCCCGTAGGGGGCAACTATGGCTACACCTTC.

The rearrangement joins TRBV3-1 (or the pseudogene TRBV3-2) to TRBJ1-2; D is possibly TRBD1 (6 bases). This CDR3 has 13 amino acids. V was clipped by 4 bases and J by 4 bases, with 10 bases between them. Per germline, CDR1 LGHDT and CDR2 YNNKEL (reference sequence). As DNA, the CDR3 is TGTGCCAGCAGCCCTAAAGGGGGCTATGGCTACACCTTC. It is translated as CASSPKGGYGYTF.

This clone has a handful of counts. The rearrangement uses TRBV18 and TRBJ2-1; D not certain. V lost 3 bases and J lost 5, with 8 bases in between. Germline CDR1 and CDR2: KGHSH and LQKENI. The CDR3 spans 13 residues. CDR3 loop: CASSPLVDNEQFF. CDR3 nucleotides: TGTGCCAGCTCACCCCTAGTGGACAATGAGCAGTTCTTC.

V gene TRBV9 combines with J gene TRBJ2-5; TRBD1 might be the D (5 bases). Trimming cost V 0 bases and J 4 bases, with 10 bases left between them. Germline V gene lookup returns CDR1 SGDLS and CDR2 YYNGEE. The CDR3 totals 14 residues. The CDR3 spells CASSVALGAETQYF. In nucleotides, the CDR3 is TGTGCCAGCAGCGTAGCCCTAGGGGCAGAGACCCAGTACTTC.

V gene TRBV9 combines with J gene TRBJ2-5; 7 bases are shared with TRBD1. Germline values: CDR1 SGDLS, CDR2 YYNGEE. This CDR3 contains 14 residues. Trimming at V came to 7 bases and at J to 4 bases, leaving 10 bases not matched to a gene. CDR3: CASGGAGTAETQYF. DNA for the CDR3: TGTGCCAGCGGTGGGGCCGGGACAGCAGAGACCCAGTACTTC.

The chain employs TRBV28 and TRBJ1-5; 8 bases fit TRBD1. Germline trimming cut 11 bases from V and 6 bases from J; bases unmatched to any gene: 9. From germline, CDR1 is MDHEN and CDR2 SYDVKM. This CDR3 is 13 amino acids long. The CDR3 DNA is TGTGCCGTCGGACAGGGAGGATTTCAGCCCCAGCATTTT. It is translated as CAVGQGGFQPQHF.